This record looks at one T cell receptor (beta chain) sequence and its context. V lost 5 bases and J lost 9; bases outside the gene matches: 10. The V gene's germline CDR1 is MNHNS and CDR2 SASEGT. The length of the CDR3 is 15 residues. The data are from a study of T cell changes during pregnancy in multiple sclerosis. Sequenced by immunoSEQ multiplex PCR; TCRdb stores in-frame clones only, minus some. The table has around 99,000 clones, 85% to 95% seen once. Material: peripheral blood, obtained in the first trimester of pregnancy. The sequence was collected from a female donor with multiple sclerosis, enrolled in a pregnancy study. The chain couples TRBV6-1 to TRBJ2-1; 10 bases fit TRBD1. The CDR3 region is CASSSPGTGASEQFF. In nucleotides, the CDR3 is TGTGCCAGCAGTTCACCCGGGACAGGGGCTAGTGAGCAGTTCTTC.